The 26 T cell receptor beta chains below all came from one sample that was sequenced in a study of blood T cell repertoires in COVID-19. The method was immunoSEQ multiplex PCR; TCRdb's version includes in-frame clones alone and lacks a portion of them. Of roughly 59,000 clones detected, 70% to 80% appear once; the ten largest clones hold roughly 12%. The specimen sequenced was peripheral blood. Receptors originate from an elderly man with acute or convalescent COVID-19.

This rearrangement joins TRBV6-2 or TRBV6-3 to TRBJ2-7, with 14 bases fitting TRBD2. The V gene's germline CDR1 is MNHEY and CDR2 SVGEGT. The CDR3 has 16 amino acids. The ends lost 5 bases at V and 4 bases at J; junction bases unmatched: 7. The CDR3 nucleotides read TGTGCCAGCAGTCCCGGGACTAGCGGGGGAGCGTACGAGCAGTACTTC. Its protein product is CASSPGTSGGAYEQYF.

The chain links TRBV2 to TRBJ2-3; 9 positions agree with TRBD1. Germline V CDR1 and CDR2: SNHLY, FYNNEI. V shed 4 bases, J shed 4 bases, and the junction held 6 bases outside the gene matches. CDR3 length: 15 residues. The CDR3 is CASSGGTGFADTQYF. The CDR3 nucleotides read TGTGCCAGCAGTGGGGGGACAGGGTTCGCAGATACGCAGTATTTT.

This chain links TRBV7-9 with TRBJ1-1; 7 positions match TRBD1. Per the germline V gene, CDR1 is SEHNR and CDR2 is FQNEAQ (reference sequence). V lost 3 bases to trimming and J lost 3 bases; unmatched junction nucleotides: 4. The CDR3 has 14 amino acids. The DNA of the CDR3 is TGTGCCAGCAGCTTCGACAGGGCGGACACTGAAGCTTTCTTT. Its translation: CASSFDRADTEAFF.

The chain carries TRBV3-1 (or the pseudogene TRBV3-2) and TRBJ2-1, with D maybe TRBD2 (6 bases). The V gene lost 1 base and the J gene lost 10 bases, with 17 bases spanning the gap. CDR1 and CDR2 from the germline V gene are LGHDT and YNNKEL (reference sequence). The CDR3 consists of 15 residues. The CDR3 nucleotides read TGTGCCAGCAGCCAAGTCCTCCGGGGGTCTGGGGAGCAGTTCTTC. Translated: CASSQVLRGSGEQFF.

The DNA of the CDR3 is TGTGCCATCAGTGAGTCGAAATCGGGACTAGCCACAGATACGCAGTATTTT. Residues: CAISESKSGLATDTQYF. This chain connects TRBV10-3 to TRBJ2-3, with TRBD2 matching over 9 bases. The CDR3 extends over 17 amino acids. Germline CDR1 and CDR2: ENHRY and SYGVKD. J lost 2 bases, V lost 0 bases, and 6 bases had no gene match.

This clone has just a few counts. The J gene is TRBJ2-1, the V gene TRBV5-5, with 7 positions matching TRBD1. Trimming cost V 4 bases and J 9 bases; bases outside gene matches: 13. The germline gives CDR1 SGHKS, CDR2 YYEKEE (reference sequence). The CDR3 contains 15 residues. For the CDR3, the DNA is TGTGCCAGCAGCCCGACCTCCGACAGGGAGATTGAGCAGTTCTTC. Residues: CASSPTSDREIEQFF.

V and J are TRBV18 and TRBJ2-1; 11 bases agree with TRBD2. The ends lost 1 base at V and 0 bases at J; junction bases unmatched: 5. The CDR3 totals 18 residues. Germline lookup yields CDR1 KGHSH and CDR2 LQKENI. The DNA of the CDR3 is TGTGCCAGCTCACCACTAGCGGGAGGGGAGAGCTCCTACAATGAGCAGTTCTTC. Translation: CASSPLAGGESSYNEQFF.

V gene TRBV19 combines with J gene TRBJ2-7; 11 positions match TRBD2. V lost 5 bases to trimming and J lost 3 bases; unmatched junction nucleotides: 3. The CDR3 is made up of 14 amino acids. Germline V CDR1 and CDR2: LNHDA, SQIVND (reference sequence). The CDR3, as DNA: TGTGCCAGTAGTCTTGGGACTAGCGGCTACGAGCAGTACTTC. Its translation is CASSLGTSGYEQYF.

For the CDR3, the DNA is TGTGCCAGTAGCACCGGGACAGGGTCCTACAATGAGCAGTTCTTC. Its protein product is CASSTGTGSYNEQFF. The chain employs TRBV19 and TRBJ2-1, with 9 bases matching TRBD1. V shed 6 bases and J 1 base; nucleotides not matched to a gene: 4. This CDR3 comprises 15 residues. Germline lookup yields CDR1 LNHDA and CDR2 SQIVND (reference sequence).

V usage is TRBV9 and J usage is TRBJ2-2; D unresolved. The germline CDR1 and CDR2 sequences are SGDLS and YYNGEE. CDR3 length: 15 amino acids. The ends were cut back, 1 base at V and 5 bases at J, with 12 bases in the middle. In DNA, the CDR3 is TGTGCCAGCAGCGTACAGGCCGAAGGTACCGGGGAGCTGTTTTTT. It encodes CASSVQAEGTGELFF.

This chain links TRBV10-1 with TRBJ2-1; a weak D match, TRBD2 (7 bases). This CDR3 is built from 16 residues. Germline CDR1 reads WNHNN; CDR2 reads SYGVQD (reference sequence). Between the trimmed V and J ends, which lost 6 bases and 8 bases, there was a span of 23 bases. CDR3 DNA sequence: TGCGCCAGCAGCCCGAGTGTGGGGGGCGGGGGTGATGAGCAGTTCTTC. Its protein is CASSPSVGGGGDEQFF.

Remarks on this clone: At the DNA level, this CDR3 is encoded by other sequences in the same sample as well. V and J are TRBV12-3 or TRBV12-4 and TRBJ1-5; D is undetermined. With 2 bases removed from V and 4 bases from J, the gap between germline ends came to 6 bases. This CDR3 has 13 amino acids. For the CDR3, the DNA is TGTGCCAGCAGTTTATCTTCTAATCAGCCCCAGCATTTT. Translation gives CASSLSSNQPQHF.

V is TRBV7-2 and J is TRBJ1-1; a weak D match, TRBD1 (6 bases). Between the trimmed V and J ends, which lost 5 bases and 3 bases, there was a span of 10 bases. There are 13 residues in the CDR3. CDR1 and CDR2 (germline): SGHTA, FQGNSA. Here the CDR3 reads CASSQQGYTEAFF. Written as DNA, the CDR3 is TGTGCCAGCAGCCAGCAGGGGTACACTGAAGCTTTCTTT. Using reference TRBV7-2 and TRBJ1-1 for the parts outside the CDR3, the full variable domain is GAGVSQSPSNKVTEKGKDVELRCDPISGHTALYWYRQSLGQGLEFLIYFQGNSAPDKSGLPSDRFSAERTGGSVSTLTIQRTQQEDSAVYLCASSQQGYTEAFFGQGTRLTVV.

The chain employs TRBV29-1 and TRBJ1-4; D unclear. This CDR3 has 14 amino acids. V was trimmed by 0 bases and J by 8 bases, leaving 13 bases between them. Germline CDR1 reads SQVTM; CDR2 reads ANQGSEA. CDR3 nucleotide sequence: TGCAGCGTTGAAGATACCGAAGCGGGAGAAAAACTGTTTTTT. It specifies CSVEDTEAGEKLFF.

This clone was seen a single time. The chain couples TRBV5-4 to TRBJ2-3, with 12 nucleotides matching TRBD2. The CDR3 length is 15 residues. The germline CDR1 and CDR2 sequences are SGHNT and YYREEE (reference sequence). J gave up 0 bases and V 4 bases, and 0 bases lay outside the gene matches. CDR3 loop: CASSLAGGSTDTQYF. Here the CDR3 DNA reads TGTGCCAGCAGCCTAGCGGGAGGGAGCACAGATACGCAGTATTTT.

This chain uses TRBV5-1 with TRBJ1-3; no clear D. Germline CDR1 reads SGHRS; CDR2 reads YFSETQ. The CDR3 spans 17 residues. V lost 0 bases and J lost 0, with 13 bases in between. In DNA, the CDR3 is TGCGCCAGCAGCTTGGAACGCCCAGGATTCTCTGGAAACACCATATATTTT. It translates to CASSLERPGFSGNTIYF.

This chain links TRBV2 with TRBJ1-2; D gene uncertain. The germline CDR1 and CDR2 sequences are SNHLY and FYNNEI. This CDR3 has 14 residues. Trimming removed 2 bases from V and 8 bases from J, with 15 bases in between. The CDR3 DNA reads TGTGCCAGCAGTGAACTGCAGTCAGGTTACGGCTACACCTTC. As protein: CASSELQSGYGYTF.

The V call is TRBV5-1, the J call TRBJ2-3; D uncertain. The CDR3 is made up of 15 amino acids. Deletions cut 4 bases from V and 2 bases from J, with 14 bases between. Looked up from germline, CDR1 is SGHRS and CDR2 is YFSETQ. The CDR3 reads CASSDGGRLTDTQYF. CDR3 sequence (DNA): TGCGCCAGCAGCGACGGCGGCCGACTCACAGATACGCAGTATTTT.

CDR3 sequence: CASSVTGVTGELFF. Here the CDR3 DNA reads TGCGCCAGCAGTGTTACAGGCGTCACCGGGGAGCTGTTTTTT. V is TRBV10-2 and J is TRBJ2-2; the D gene is possibly TRBD1 (5 bases). This CDR3 region has 14 residues. CDR1 and CDR2 (germline): WSHSY, SAAADI. The ends were cut back, 4 bases at V and 4 bases at J, with 10 bases in the middle.

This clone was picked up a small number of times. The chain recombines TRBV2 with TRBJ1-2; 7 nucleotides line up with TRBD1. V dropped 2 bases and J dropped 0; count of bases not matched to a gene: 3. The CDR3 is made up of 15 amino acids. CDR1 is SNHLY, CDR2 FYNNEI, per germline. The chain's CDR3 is CASSERTGPNYGYTF. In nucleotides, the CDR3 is TGTGCCAGCAGTGAAAGGACAGGTCCTAACTATGGCTACACCTTC.

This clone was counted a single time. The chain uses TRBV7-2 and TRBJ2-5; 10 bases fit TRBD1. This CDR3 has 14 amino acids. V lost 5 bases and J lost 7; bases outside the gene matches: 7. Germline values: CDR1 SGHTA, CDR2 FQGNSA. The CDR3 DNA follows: TGTGCCAGCAGCCTCGGACAGGGGGAGGGGACCCAGTACTTC. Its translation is CASSLGQGEGTQYF.

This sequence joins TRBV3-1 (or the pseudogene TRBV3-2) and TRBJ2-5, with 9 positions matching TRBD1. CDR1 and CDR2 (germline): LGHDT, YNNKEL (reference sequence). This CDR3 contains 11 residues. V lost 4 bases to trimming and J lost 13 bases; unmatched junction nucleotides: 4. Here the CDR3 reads CASSRTGVRYF. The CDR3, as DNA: TGTGCCAGCAGCCGGACAGGGGTTCGGTACTTC.

The CDR3 DNA reads as TGTGCCAGCAGCCTGGGACAGGACGCATCCTATGGCTACACCTTC. As protein: CASSLGQDASYGYTF. V gene TRBV7-2 combines with J gene TRBJ1-2; TRBD1 matches at 8 bases. The J segment lost 4 bases and the V segment lost 5 bases, leaving 9 bases of the junction unmatched. The CDR3 runs 15 residues. Germline V CDR1 and CDR2: SGHTA, FQGNSA.

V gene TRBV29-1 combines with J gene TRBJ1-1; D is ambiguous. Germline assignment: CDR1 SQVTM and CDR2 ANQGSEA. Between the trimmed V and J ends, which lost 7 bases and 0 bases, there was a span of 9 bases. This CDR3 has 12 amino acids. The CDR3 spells CSGITVNTEAFF. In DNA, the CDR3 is TGCAGCGGTATAACGGTGAACACTGAAGCTTTCTTT.

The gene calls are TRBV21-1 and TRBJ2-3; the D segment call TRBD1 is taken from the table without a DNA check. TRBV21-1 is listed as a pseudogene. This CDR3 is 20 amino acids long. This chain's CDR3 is CASSKVLGTQGLKVTDTQYF. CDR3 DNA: TGTGCCAGCAGCAAAGTTTTAGGAACACAGGGTCTTAAAGTCACAGATACGCAGTATTTT.

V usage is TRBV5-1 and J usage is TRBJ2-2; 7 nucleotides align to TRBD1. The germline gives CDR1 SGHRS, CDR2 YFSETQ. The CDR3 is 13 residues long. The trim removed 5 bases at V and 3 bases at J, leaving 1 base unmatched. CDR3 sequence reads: CASSTGDTGELFF. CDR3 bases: TGCGCCAGCAGTACAGGGGACACCGGGGAGCTGTTTTTT.